This T cell receptor beta chain was identified in a study of cytomegalovirus exposure and HLA in healthy donors. Trimming took 4 bases from V and 2 from J; bases not matched to a gene: 6. The CDR3 loop spans 14 amino acids. Germline CDR1 and CDR2: SGHRS and YFSETQ. The PCR contained 60 Vbeta and 13 Jbeta primers. Repertoires were generated with immunoSEQ multiplex PCR, while TCRdb's copy carries only in-frame clones and drops some. The data hold some 130,000 clones, with 79% observed a single time. Overall study findings and caveats: Based on reports, TCR beta sequences accurately predicted HLA-A and HLA-B alleles for most subjects.

As to this clone: Its matching antigen is unknown.

The chain joins TRBV5-1 to TRBJ2-7; TRBD1 aligns across 7 bases. The sequencing sample was made of PBMCs. This sequence was found in a man aged 35-49 years in good health and CMV-seropositive. CDR3 sequence (DNA): TGCGCCAGCAGCCGAGACGGGACAGCCTACGAGCAGTACTTC. It encodes CASSRDGTAYEQYF.